A selection of T cell receptor beta chains follows, all from one sample in a study of blood T cell repertoires in COVID-19. Sequencing was performed with immunoSEQ multiplex PCR; in TCRdb, only in-frame clones are kept and a portion is missing. The table shows roughly 63,000 clones, with approximately 78% occurring only once. The sequenced sample consisted of peripheral blood. Receptors were obtained from a man older than 75 with acute or convalescent COVID-19. Both conserved end residues are part of each CDR3. A D gene is named only where the DNA matches it firmly. Expanded clones get a size class; other rows say once, few or many, or leave the size out.

abundance,d_gene,v_gene,j_gene,CDR3aa,CDR3nt
.,TRBD2,TRBV9,TRBJ2-5,CASSLGNPAGRIETQYF,TGTGCCAGCAGCCTTGGAAACCCAGCGGGAAGGATCGAGACCCAGTACTTC
.,TRBD1,TRBV11-3,TRBJ2-7,CASSWRRDSYPYEQYF,TGTGCCAGCAGCTGGCGCCGGGACAGCTATCCCTACGAGCAGTACTTC
.,TRBD1,TRBV18,TRBJ1-3,CASSTSGQVAGNTIYF,TGTGCCAGCTCAACATCTGGACAGGTTGCTGGAAACACCATATATTTT
.,.,TRBV5-1,TRBJ1-2,CASSLVPGGNKGGYTF,TGCGCCAGCAGCTTGGTTCCGGGAGGGAACAAGGGTGGCTACACCTTC
.,.,TRBV30,TRBJ1-3,CAWSPGSSGNTIYF,TGTGCCTGGAGTCCTGGTAGCTCTGGAAACACCATATATTTT
.,TRBD2,TRBV30,TRBJ2-7,CAWTMGLAGGEQYF,TGTGCCTGGACCATGGGGCTAGCGGGAGGCGAGCAGTACTTC
.,TRBD1,TRBV6-5,TRBJ2-7,CASSKTGRDYEQYF,TGTGCCAGCAGTAAGACAGGGCGAGATTACGAGCAGTACTTC
.,.,TRBV19,TRBJ1-3,CASSIAGYGNTIYF,TGTGCCAGTAGTATAGCCGGGTACGGAAACACCATATATTTT
.,.,TRBV10-1,TRBJ1-1,CASTPGGTANTEAFF,TGCGCCAGCACCCCCGGGGGGACCGCGAACACTGAAGCTTTCTTT
once,.,TRBV2,TRBJ1-4,CASSGGDSNEKLFF,TGTGCCAGCAGTGGGGGGGACTCTAATGAAAAACTGTTTTTT
.,TRBD2,TRBV2,TRBJ2-6,CASSGLAGPTGGANVLTF,TGTGCCAGCAGTGGACTAGCGGGGCCCACGGGAGGGGCCAACGTCCTGACTTTC
few,TRBD1,TRBV5-1,TRBJ1-2,CASSSGQATYGYTF,TGCGCCAGCAGCTCCGGACAGGCCACCTATGGCTACACCTTC
few,.,TRBV30,TRBJ1-1,CAYQTWGKRNTEAFF,TGTGCCTACCAAACGTGGGGCAAGAGGAACACTGAAGCTTTCTTT
.,.,TRBV5-1,TRBJ1-5,CASSKNTQGLGNQPQHF,TGCGCCAGCAGCAAGAATACACAGGGTTTGGGCAATCAGCCCCAGCATTTT
.,.,TRBV6-5,TRBJ2-7,CASFSGTKPSYEQYF,TGTGCCAGCTTTTCCGGGACAAAACCTTCCTACGAGCAGTACTTC
few,TRBD1,TRBV9,TRBJ1-2,CASSTPTGGSGGYTF,TGTGCCAGCAGCACCCCGACAGGGGGATCGGGTGGCTACACCTTC
.,.,TRBV9,TRBJ1-2,CASSVGSVYGYTF,TGTGCCAGCAGCGTGGGGAGCGTATATGGCTACACCTTC
.,.,TRBV24-1,TRBJ2-1,CATSDWNTRVSYNEQFF,TGTGCCACCAGTGATTGGAATACTAGGGTTTCCTACAATGAGCAGTTCTTC